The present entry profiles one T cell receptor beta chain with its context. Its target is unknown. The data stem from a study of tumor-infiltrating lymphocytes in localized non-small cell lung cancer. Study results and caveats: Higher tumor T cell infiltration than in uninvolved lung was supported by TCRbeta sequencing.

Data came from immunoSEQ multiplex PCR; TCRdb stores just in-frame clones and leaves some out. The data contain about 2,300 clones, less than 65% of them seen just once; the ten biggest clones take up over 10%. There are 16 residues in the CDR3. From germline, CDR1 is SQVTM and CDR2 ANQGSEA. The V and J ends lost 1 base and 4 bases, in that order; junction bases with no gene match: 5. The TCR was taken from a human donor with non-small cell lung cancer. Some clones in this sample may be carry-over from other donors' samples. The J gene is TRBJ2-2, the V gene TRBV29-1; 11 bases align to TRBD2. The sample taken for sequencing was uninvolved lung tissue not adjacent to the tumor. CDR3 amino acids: CSVEALAGGRTGELFF. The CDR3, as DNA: TGCAGCGTTGAAGCTTTAGCGGGAGGGCGCACCGGGGAGCTGTTTTTT.